These 14 T cell receptor beta chains were sequenced from one sample in a study of cytomegalovirus exposure and HLA in healthy donors. PCR used 60 Vbeta primers and 13 Jbeta primers. Assay: immunoSEQ multiplex PCR; the TCRdb copy retains only in-frame clones and omits some. This repertoire shows 180,000 or so clones, roughly a tenth found once; its top ten account for 1% to 1.5%. Input material: PBMCs. The receptors were gathered from a woman between 25 and 40 years old in good health and CMV-seropositive.

V usage is TRBV9 and J usage is TRBJ2-1; a possible D gene is TRBD2 (5 bases). This CDR3 region has 12 residues. V gave up 2 bases and J gave up 5 bases, with 5 bases separating them. The germline V gene has CDR1 SGDLS and CDR2 YYNGEE. The CDR3 nucleotides read TGTGCCAGCAGCGTGGGAGACAATGAGCAGTTCTTC. Translation: CASSVGDNEQFF.

The rearrangement uses TRBV30 and TRBJ2-3; TRBD2 agrees at 11 bases. Germline V gene lookup returns CDR1 GTSNPN and CDR2 SVGIG (reference sequence). V trimming: 3 bases; J trimming: 6 bases; junction bases outside the gene matches: 5. The CDR3 has 14 amino acids. The DNA for the CDR3 is TGTGCCTGGAGGGCGGGACTAGCGGCCGATACGCAGTATTTT. It yields the protein CAWRAGLAADTQYF.

The genes are TRBV10-2 and TRBJ2-5; TRBD2 might be the D (6 bases). V lost 4 bases to trimming and J lost 2 bases, with 11 bases between them. CDR3 length equals 14 residues. Looked up from germline, CDR1 is WSHSY and CDR2 is SAAADI. CDR3 sequence reads: CASSGGRDQETQYF. The CDR3, as DNA: TGCGCCAGCAGTGGAGGGCGGGATCAAGAGACCCAGTACTTC.

This clone has just a few counts. The chain couples TRBV7-9 to TRBJ1-3, with 10 bases lining up with TRBD1. The germline gives CDR1 SEHNR, CDR2 FQNEAQ (reference sequence). The CDR3 covers 16 residues. V gave up 5 bases and J gave up 2 bases; unmatched junction bases: 6. The CDR3 is CASSGGGQGPGNTIYF. CDR3 nucleotides: TGTGCCAGCAGCGGGGGGGGACAGGGGCCTGGAAACACCATATATTTT.

A few counts support this clone. The J gene is TRBJ1-5, the V gene TRBV19; possible D gene TRBD1, 5 bases. Looked up from germline, CDR1 is LNHDA and CDR2 is SQIVND (reference sequence). The V gene lost 5 bases and the J gene lost 0 bases, with 14 bases spanning the gap. This CDR3 region has 16 residues. The CDR3 sequence is CASSSGLRISNQPQHF. The CDR3 DNA sequence: TGTGCCAGTAGTTCGGGACTTAGGATTAGCAATCAGCCCCAGCATTTT.

This clone appeared a few times. The chain uses TRBV30 and TRBJ1-2; no definite D call. Germline V gene sequence: CDR1 GTSNPN, CDR2 SVGIG (reference sequence). The CDR3 runs 13 residues. Between the trimmed V and J ends, which lost 3 bases and 6 bases, there was a span of 14 bases. CDR3 loop: CAWSTLRSDGYTF. The CDR3 DNA reads as TGTGCCTGGAGCACACTAAGGTCGGATGGCTACACCTTC.

About this clone itself: Different DNA sequences within this sample yield the same CDR3. The V and J genes are TRBV6-5 and TRBJ2-7; 7 bases map to TRBD1. Trimming took 0 bases from V and 2 from J; bases not matched to a gene: 4. CDR1 is MNHEY and CDR2 is SVGAGI in the germline V gene. The CDR3 runs 15 residues. For the CDR3, the DNA is TGTGCCAGCAGTTACTCCCAAGGGGGCACCTACGAGCAGTACTTC. Its translation is CASSYSQGGTYEQYF.

In this sample, this clone turned up a few times. The chain has TRBV5-1 and TRBJ2-5, with 9 bases identical to TRBD2. The germline CDR1 and CDR2 sequences are SGHRS and YFSETQ. The CDR3 loop spans 15 amino acids. The J segment lost 4 bases and the V segment lost 4 bases, leaving 8 bases of the junction unmatched. The CDR3, as DNA: TGCGCCAGCAGCCCCCTGGCGGGAGGGGCAGAGACCCAGTACTTC. Its protein product is CASSPLAGGAETQYF.

This clone has just a few counts. This chain joins TRBV19 and TRBJ2-3; a weak D match, TRBD1 (6 bases). The V gene lost 7 bases and the J gene lost 0 bases, with 8 bases spanning the gap. There are 13 residues in the CDR3. Germline values: CDR1 LNHDA, CDR2 SQIVND (reference sequence). CDR3 residues: CASIGQSTDTQYF. CDR3 bases: TGTGCCAGTATTGGACAGAGCACAGATACGCAGTATTTT.

This clone has a handful of counts. The chain uses TRBV5-4 and TRBJ1-1; D is perhaps TRBD1 (6 bases). The germline CDR1 and CDR2 sequences are SGHNT and YYREEE (reference sequence). Trimming took 3 bases from V and 4 from J, leaving 16 bases between them. This CDR3 is built from 15 residues. The CDR3 DNA is TGTGCCAGCAGCTCTGTGGGAAGGGGGGGCACTGAAGCTTTCTTT. Residues: CASSSVGRGGTEAFF.

This clone was found a few times. The rearrangement links TRBV5-1 to TRBJ2-5; D ambiguous. Germline CDR1 reads SGHRS; CDR2 reads YFSETQ. The CDR3 sequence is 15 residues long. The germline V and J ends were trimmed by 3 bases and 2 bases, with 14 bases remaining between them. The CDR3 spells CASSSRLMTQETQYF. The DNA of the CDR3 is TGCGCCAGCAGCTCTCGTCTTATGACTCAAGAGACCCAGTACTTC.

This clone appeared a few times. CDR3 protein: CASSPGQGHGNTIYF. CDR3 coding DNA: TGTGCCAGCAGCCCGGGACAGGGGCATGGAAACACCATATATTTT. This chain links TRBV7-2 with TRBJ1-3; 10 bases are shared with TRBD1. V was pared by 5 bases and J by 3 bases, with 4 bases of the junction left unmatched. The CDR3 is 15 amino acids. The germline V gene has CDR1 SGHTA and CDR2 FQGNSA. The full variable domain, in which reference TRBV7-2 and TRBJ1-3 provide the parts outside the CDR3, is GAGVSQSPSNKVTEKGKDVELRCDPISGHTALYWYRQSLGQGLEFLIYFQGNSAPDKSGLPSDRFSAERTGGSVSTLTIQRTQQEDSAVYLCASSPGQGHGNTIYFGEGSWLTVV.

DNA for the CDR3: TGTGCCAGCAGCTTGGGACGGACAGAGTACTACAATGAGCAGTTCTTC. Translation gives CASSLGRTEYYNEQFF. The V call is TRBV5-6, the J call TRBJ2-1; TRBD1 might be the D (6 bases). This CDR3 comprises 16 residues. From germline, CDR1 is SGHDT and CDR2 YYEEEE. Trimming shortened V by 0 bases and J by 3 bases, and 13 bases separated the two germline ends.

This clone has a handful of counts. The rearrangement links TRBV9 to TRBJ2-3; no firm D call. The germline V gene has CDR1 SGDLS and CDR2 YYNGEE. V gave up 7 bases and J gave up 1 base, with 13 bases separating them. This CDR3 contains 14 residues. CDR3 sequence reads: CASDKLEGTDTQYF. For the CDR3, the DNA is TGTGCCAGCGACAAACTCGAAGGCACAGATACGCAGTATTTT.